Presented here are 10 T cell receptor beta chains from one specimen sequenced in a study of shared clonotypes between healthy human individuals. Positively selected for CCR7, the CD45RO-negative cells used as naive CD8 cells excluded terminally differentiated effector memory CD45RA+ cells. Measured with immunoSEQ multiplex PCR; TCRdb has only the in-frame clones, and not every one. The sample gives more than 2 million clones, 80% to 95% of which show up once; more than 1.5% is in the top ten. Material for sequencing was naive CD8+ T cells from PBMCs. The receptor set was obtained from a man aged 18 to 30 in good health. Some clones in this sample may be carry-over from other donors' samples.

The chain recombines TRBV7-6 with TRBJ2-2; a weak D match, TRBD2 (6 bases). CDR1 SGHVS and CDR2 FNYEAQ come from the germline V gene. The CDR3 is 16 amino acids. V lost 2 bases, J lost 0 bases, and 10 bases lay in between. CDR3 amino acids: CASSLWGDTNTGELFF. CDR3 DNA: TGTGCCAGCAGCTTATGGGGGGATACGAACACCGGGGAGCTGTTTTTT.

The chain is built from TRBV11-3 and TRBJ2-2, with 11 bases fitting TRBD2. This CDR3 region has 14 residues. Germline lookup yields CDR1 SGHNT and CDR2 YENEEA. Losses at the gene ends were 8 bases for V and 7 bases for J; bases not matched to a gene: 6. The CDR3 DNA follows: TGTGCCAGCTCCCTAGCGGGAGGTCTCGGGGAGCTGTTTTTT. Translation: CASSLAGGLGELFF.

This CDR3 reads CASSIGTEHNEQFF. Written as DNA, the CDR3 is TGTGCCAGTAGTATTGGGACGGAACACAATGAGCAGTTCTTC. V is TRBV19 and J is TRBJ2-1; D is tentatively TRBD1 or TRBD2 (5 bases each). Trimming removed 3 bases from V and 5 bases from J, with 11 bases in between. Germline CDR1 is LNHDA and CDR2 is SQIVND (reference sequence). CDR3 length equals 14 residues. Full variable domain (rest looked up from reference TRBV19 and TRBJ2-1): DGGITQSPKYLFRKEGQNVTLSCEQNLNHDAMYWYRQDPGQGLRLIYYSQIVNDFQKGDIAEGYSVSREKKESFPLTVTSAQKNPTAFYLCASSIGTEHNEQFFGPGTRLTVL.

For this clone: This sample also contains other DNA sequences that code for the same CDR3. The chain recombines TRBV28 with TRBJ1-3; 8 bases align to TRBD1. V was clipped by 6 bases and J by 4 bases; unmatched bases: 5. Germline values: CDR1 MDHEN, CDR2 SYDVKM. This CDR3 comprises 14 residues. CDR3 coding DNA: TGTGCCAGCAGCCCGACAGGGGAGGGAAACACCATATATTTT. It is translated as CASSPTGEGNTIYF.

Regarding this clone: At the DNA level, this CDR3 is encoded by other sequences in the same sample as well. The V gene is TRBV20-1, the J gene TRBJ2-7; D ambiguous. This CDR3 contains 10 residues. V was pared by 5 bases and J by 4 bases, with 6 bases between. Germline CDR1 DFQATT, CDR2 SNEGSKA (reference sequence). The CDR3 reads CSAGAYEQYF. The DNA for the CDR3 is TGCAGTGCTGGAGCATACGAGCAGTACTTC.

V gene TRBV9 combines with J gene TRBJ1-3, with TRBD1 matching 10 bases. J gave up 8 bases and V 3 bases, and 2 bases lay outside the gene matches. The CDR3 contains 13 residues. Per germline, CDR1 SGDLS and CDR2 YYNGEE. The CDR3 here is CASSEGTGDTIYF. The CDR3, as DNA: TGTGCCAGCAGCGAGGGGACAGGGGACACCATATATTTT.

This clone was observed a single time. The J gene is TRBJ2-1, the V gene TRBV4-1; the match to TRBD2 covers 8 bases. The trim removed 0 bases at V and 6 bases at J, leaving 4 bases unmatched. Germline V gene data show CDR1 as MGHRA and CDR2 as YSYEKL. The length of the CDR3 is 15 residues. Here the CDR3 DNA reads TGCGCCAGCAGCCAAGACTGGACTAGCTTCAATGAGCAGTTCTTC. It encodes CASSQDWTSFNEQFF.

This rearrangement joins TRBV10-3 to TRBJ1-1; 11 positions match TRBD1. The germline V gene encodes CDR1 ENHRY and CDR2 SYGVKD. This CDR3 contains 19 residues. V was pared by 0 bases and J by 2 bases, with 11 bases of the junction left unmatched. CDR3 amino acids: CAISESGTGTGGLNTEAFF. The DNA for the CDR3 is TGTGCCATCAGTGAGTCGGGCACCGGGACAGGGGGTTTAAACACTGAAGCTTTCTTT.

The J gene is TRBJ2-1, the V gene TRBV9; 8 bases align to TRBD2. There are 16 residues in the CDR3. The V and J ends lost 0 bases and 9 bases, in that order; junction bases with no gene match: 11. Germline-derived CDR1 and CDR2 are SGDLS and YYNGEE. As DNA, the CDR3 is TGTGCCAGCAGCGTAGTTCCGGGAGGGCCGCGGGGTGAGCAGTTCTTC. As protein: CASSVVPGGPRGEQFF.

This chain joins TRBV10-1 and TRBJ2-7; TRBD2 agrees at 13 bases. There are 15 residues in the CDR3. With 3 bases clipped from V and 2 bases from J, the junction kept 1 base outside the gene matches. The germline V gene encodes CDR1 WNHNN and CDR2 SYGVQD (reference sequence). The CDR3 coding sequence is TGCGCCAGCAGTGAAGGACTAGCGGGGGCCTACGAGCAGTACTTC. Its translation is CASSEGLAGAYEQYF.